A single sample is the source of the 23 T cell receptor beta chains below, sequenced in a study of blood T cell repertoires in COVID-19. This table comes from immunoSEQ multiplex PCR, and its TCRdb copy is limited to in-frame clones, with some not included. This sample has under 95,000 clones, with around 80% found just once. Sequenced: peripheral blood. The source is a man in his sixties with active or convalescent COVID-19.

This rearrangement joins TRBV5-1 to TRBJ1-2; D is possibly TRBD1 (6 bases). Germline V gene lookup returns CDR1 SGHRS and CDR2 YFSETQ. The CDR3 is 14 amino acids. The V gene lost 0 bases and the J gene lost 4 bases, with 10 bases spanning the gap. The CDR3 sequence is CASSLDTGTYGYTF. DNA of the CDR3: TGCGCCAGCAGCTTGGATACAGGGACCTATGGCTACACCTTC.

This chain connects TRBV5-1 to TRBJ2-7; the match to TRBD1 covers 8 bases. With V trimmed by 0 bases and J by 6 bases, 17 bases remained unmatched. This CDR3 has 18 residues. Germline loops: CDR1 SGHRS, CDR2 YFSETQ. The CDR3 loop reads CASSLDTGGEVLSGEQYF. The CDR3 coding sequence is TGCGCCAGCAGCTTGGATACAGGGGGTGAGGTCTTGTCGGGCGAGCAGTACTTC.

This chain links TRBV4-1 with TRBJ2-6; 8 bases are shared with TRBD1. J lost 4 bases, V lost 4 bases, and 9 bases had no gene match. The CDR3 is 17 amino acids. The V gene's germline CDR1 is MGHRA and CDR2 YSYEKL. CDR3 amino acids: CASSLGDRTSGANVLTF. The CDR3 region has the DNA TGCGCCAGCAGCCTAGGGGACAGGACGAGCGGGGCCAACGTCCTGACTTTC.

This rearrangement joins TRBV28 to TRBJ1-3; tentatively, D is TRBD1 (5 bases). The length of the CDR3 is 16 residues. Germline V gene lookup returns CDR1 MDHEN and CDR2 SYDVKM. Trimming cost V 5 bases and J 0 bases, with 14 bases left between them. CDR3 protein: CASSRSGISSGNTIYF. The DNA for the CDR3 is TGTGCCAGCAGTAGATCAGGGATAAGCTCTGGAAACACCATATATTTT.

V and J are TRBV9 and TRBJ2-2, with D unresolved. V was shortened by 4 bases and J by 4 bases, with 8 bases between the two germline ends. CDR1 and CDR2 (germline): SGDLS, YYNGEE. The CDR3 has 13 amino acids. The CDR3 loop reads CASSPHFTGELFF. CDR3 coding DNA: TGTGCCAGCAGCCCCCACTTCACCGGGGAGCTGTTTTTT.

This clone was picked up a small number of times. The chain employs TRBV10-3 and TRBJ2-7, with D perhaps matching TRBD1 (6 bases). V was cut by 7 bases and J by 0 bases, with 19 bases left in between. CDR1 is ENHRY, CDR2 SYGVKD, per germline. CDR3 size: 16 residues. The CDR3 protein is CAIITTGPTISYEQYF. DNA of the CDR3: TGTGCCATCATAACGACAGGTCCTACGATCTCCTACGAGCAGTACTTC.

This rearrangement joins TRBV4-3 to TRBJ2-2; perhaps TRBD1 as D (6 bases). There are 15 residues in the CDR3. V lost 2 bases to trimming and J lost 4 bases, with 11 bases between them. Germline V gene lookup returns CDR1 LGHNA and CDR2 YSLEER. CDR3 region: CASSQHRAVTGELFF. The CDR3 DNA reads TGCGCCAGCAGCCAACACAGGGCGGTCACCGGGGAGCTGTTTTTT.

This clone appeared a single time. The chain combines TRBV28 with TRBJ1-2; the D gene is possibly TRBD1 (5 bases). This CDR3 contains 14 residues. Germline V gives CDR1 MDHEN, CDR2 SYDVKM. Trimming removed 4 bases from V and 7 bases from J, with 16 bases in between. CDR3 coding DNA: TGTGCCAGCAGTTATCCCCCGGGGAGGGGTGGCTACACCTTC. Its protein is CASSYPPGRGGYTF.

This clone was seen a few times. Sequence at one end of the junction differs from germline and may be a read error. The genes are TRBV28 and TRBJ1-1; TRBD1 matches at 7 bases. CDR1 is MDHEN, CDR2 SYDVKM, per germline. This CDR3 has 13 residues. CDR3 in amino acids: CASSFPPTGMRLF. The CDR3 DNA sequence: TGTGCCAGCAGTTTCCCCCCGACAGGGATGAGGCTCTTT. The full variable domain, completed using reference TRBV28 and TRBJ1-1, is DVKVTQSSRYLVKRTGEKVFLECVQDMDHENMFWYRQDPGLGLRLIYFSYDVKMKEKGDIPEGYSVSREKKERFSLILESASTNQTSMYLCASSFPPTGMRLFGQGTRLTVV.

The gene calls are TRBV10-3 and TRBJ2-7, with a weak D call TRBD1 (6 bases). The germline CDR1 and CDR2 sequences are ENHRY and SYGVKD. The CDR3 covers 13 residues. V gave up 7 bases and J gave up 7 bases, with 17 bases separating them. The CDR3 protein is CAINGRGAGEQYF. DNA for the CDR3: TGTGCCATCAATGGCAGGGGAGCAGGAGAGCAGTACTTC.

The chain joins TRBV6-6 to TRBJ1-4; 8 bases match TRBD1. Germline V gene lookup returns CDR1 MNHNY and CDR2 SVGAGI (reference sequence). This CDR3 is 17 amino acids long. V gave up 5 bases and J gave up 0 bases; unmatched junction bases: 8. CDR3 in DNA: TGTGCCAGCAGTCCCTGGACAGGGACATCAACTAATGAAAAACTGTTTTTT. Its translation is CASSPWTGTSTNEKLFF.

The chain uses TRBV6-6 and TRBJ1-5, with D unclear. V gave up 6 bases and J gave up 4 bases, with 10 bases separating them. Germline V lookup: CDR1 MNHNY, CDR2 SVGAGI (reference sequence). The CDR3 is 13 amino acids. CDR3: CASSFDGNQPQHF. The CDR3, as DNA: TGTGCCAGCAGCTTCGACGGGAATCAGCCCCAGCATTTT.

The V gene is TRBV4-1, the J gene TRBJ1-5; TRBD1 agrees at 10 bases. Germline V CDR1 and CDR2: MGHRA, YSYEKL. The CDR3 has 15 residues. J lost 5 bases, V lost 1 base, and 2 bases had no gene match. The chain's CDR3 is CASSQVGTGDQPQHF. As DNA, the CDR3 is TGCGCCAGCAGCCAAGTGGGGACAGGGGATCAGCCCCAGCATTTT.

This chain joins TRBV5-5 and TRBJ2-5, with 9 nucleotides matching TRBD2. Looked up from germline, CDR1 is SGHKS and CDR2 is YYEKEE (reference sequence). After removal of 1 base from V and 5 bases from J, the junction contained 9 bases not matched to a gene. There are 16 residues in the CDR3. Here the CDR3 DNA reads TGTGCCAGCAGCTTGTACCCAGCGGGGGGCGATGAGACCCAGTACTTC. It encodes CASSLYPAGGDETQYF. Variable domain in full (rest from reference TRBV5-5 and TRBJ2-5): DAGVTQSPTHLIKTRGQQVTLRCSPISGHKSVSWYQQVLGQGPQFIFQYYEKEERGRGNFPDRFSARQFPNYSSELNVNALLLGDSALYLCASSLYPAGGDETQYFGPGTRLLVL.

This clone was recorded at least ten times. This chain uses TRBV5-5 with TRBJ2-7; 11 positions agree with TRBD2. The CDR3 runs to 15 residues. Germline CDR1 SGHKS, CDR2 YYEKEE (reference sequence). V lost 0 bases, J lost 3 bases, and 2 bases stayed unmatched. The CDR3 sequence is CASSLEGLAVYEQYF. Here the CDR3 DNA reads TGTGCCAGCAGCTTGGAGGGACTAGCGGTCTACGAGCAGTACTTC.

The chain employs TRBV7-3 and TRBJ2-6, with 8 bases aligning to TRBD1. The germline gives CDR1 SGHTA, CDR2 FQGTGA. J was trimmed by 3 bases and V by 4 bases; bases with no gene match: 2. The CDR3 loop spans 15 amino acids. The DNA for the CDR3 is TGTGCCAGCAGCTCGGACAGGGATGGGGCCAACGTCCTGACTTTC. This sequence encodes CASSSDRDGANVLTF.

V is TRBV6-1 and J is TRBJ1-6; D call uncertain. This CDR3 has 14 amino acids. Per germline, CDR1 MNHNS and CDR2 SASEGT. V was shortened by 0 bases and J by 10 bases, with 10 bases between the two germline ends. CDR3 in DNA: TGTGCCAGCAGTGAAGCTCCCCTTGGCTCACCCCTCCACTTT. It codes for CASSEAPLGSPLHF.

The rearrangement uses TRBV7-9 and TRBJ2-7; 8 bases match TRBD1. This CDR3 spans 17 amino acids. The germline gives CDR1 SEHNR, CDR2 FQNEAQ (reference sequence). With 4 bases clipped from V and 0 bases from J, the junction kept 11 bases outside the gene matches. CDR3: CASSSIKRTGNSYEQYF. The CDR3 DNA reads as TGTGCCAGCAGCTCTATAAAGCGGACAGGGAACTCCTACGAGCAGTACTTC.

This clone has just one count. The V gene is TRBV3-1 (or the pseudogene TRBV3-2), the J gene TRBJ1-4, with no clear D. The CDR3 totals 14 residues. Trimming shortened V by 1 base and J by 8 bases, and 11 bases separated the two germline ends. Germline CDR1 LGHDT, CDR2 YNNKEL (reference sequence). CDR3 coding DNA: TGTGCCAGCAGCCAAGGCGGCGGCTGGGAAAAACTGTTTTTT. This sequence encodes CASSQGGGWEKLFF.

The chain couples TRBV5-1 to TRBJ1-3; TRBD1 aligns across 8 bases. The germline V gene encodes CDR1 SGHRS and CDR2 YFSETQ. Unmatched junction bases numbered 4, after V lost 3 bases and J lost 2 bases. The CDR3 contains 15 residues. CDR3 nucleotides: TGCGCCAGCAGCTCGTCAGGGGGCCCTGGAAACACCATATATTTT. It is translated as CASSSSGGPGNTIYF.

This chain links TRBV28 with TRBJ1-5; 11 bases map to TRBD1. The germline gives CDR1 MDHEN, CDR2 SYDVKM. The CDR3 extends over 17 amino acids. The V and J ends lost 4 bases and 6 bases, in that order; junction bases with no gene match: 11. In DNA form, the CDR3 reads TGTGCCAGCAGTTCCCCCCCTGGGACAGGGGGAGGTCAGCCCCAGCATTTT. This gives the protein CASSSPPGTGGGQPQHF.

The genes are TRBV7-9 and TRBJ1-1; no clear D. This CDR3 region has 13 residues. V was trimmed by 8 bases and J by 0 bases, leaving 10 bases between them. Germline V gives CDR1 SEHNR, CDR2 FQNEAQ (reference sequence). The CDR3 loop reads CASPTELNTEAFF. The DNA of the CDR3 is TGTGCCAGCCCAACGGAGTTGAACACTGAAGCTTTCTTT.

This chain connects TRBV3-1 (or the pseudogene TRBV3-2) to TRBJ2-3; 10 bases line up with TRBD2. The CDR3 is made up of 16 amino acids. The V gene end was trimmed by 6 bases and the J gene end by 1 base; junction bases not matched to a gene: 7. From germline, CDR1 is LGHDT and CDR2 YNNKEL (reference sequence). CDR3 sequence (DNA): TGTGCCAGCAGTGGAGCGGGGGGGCTTGGCACAGATACGCAGTATTTT. It translates to CASSGAGGLGTDTQYF.